Here is one T cell receptor beta chain with its context. Its target is unknown. The entry originates in a study of tumor-infiltrating lymphocytes in localized non-small cell lung cancer. General observations from the study: No T-cell fraction difference was seen between IM1 and IM2 tumors.

Only in-frame clones appear in the TCRdb table, and some are missing; sequencing was by immunoSEQ multiplex PCR. The table shows some 15,000 clones, with approximately 80% occurring only once. In germline, CDR1 is ENHRY, CDR2 SYGVKD. The length of the CDR3 is 14 residues. The junction had 1 base not matched to a gene; V was cut back by 3 bases and J by 3 bases. This chain joins TRBV10-3 and TRBJ2-7; 11 positions match TRBD2. The source material was lung tumor tissue. The origin of this receptor is a human donor with non-small cell lung cancer. The CDR3 DNA reads as TGTGCCATCAGTGATACTAGCGGGAGCTACGAGCAGTACTTC. This translates into CAISDTSGSYEQYF.